This TCR beta chain is drawn from a study of cytomegalovirus exposure and HLA in healthy donors. The CDR3 length is 19 residues. V lost 4 bases to trimming and J lost 4 bases; unmatched junction nucleotides: 15. Germline V gives CDR1 SEHNR, CDR2 FQNEAQ (reference sequence). The method was immunoSEQ multiplex PCR; TCRdb's version includes in-frame clones alone and lacks a portion of them. The table has approximately 190,000 clones, 84% seen once. The specimen was PBMCs. The TCR was taken from a woman in her thirties in good health and CMV-seropositive. The rearrangement uses TRBV7-9 and TRBJ2-3, with 12 positions matching TRBD2. CDR3 amino acids: CASSSAALAGGRGADTQYF. The CDR3, as DNA: TGTGCCAGCAGCTCTGCGGCGCTAGCGGGAGGGCGGGGAGCAGATACGCAGTATTTT.